This TCR beta chain was retrieved from a study of T cell responses to AZD1222 COVID-19 vaccine. Turning to the study itself: Second doses that came at about 4 or about 12 weeks were put together.

Overall study results and limits: Increased Spike-specific TCR breadth and depth were observed after two AZD1222 doses. Researchers took repertoire samples only after the peak T cell response had come. Spike-wide coverage was observed for vaccine-associated CD4 TCRs, with dominant responses at 160-218 and 743-854.

Profiled with immunoSEQ multiplex PCR; TCRdb holds only in-frame clones, not every one. The table has approximately 110,000 clones, 88% seen once. A remark on this clone: The antigen remains unidentified.

This CDR3 region has 15 residues. Germline CDR1 and CDR2: LNHDA and SQIVND (reference sequence). V shed 3 bases, J shed 2 bases, and the junction held 5 bases outside the gene matches. The chain recombines TRBV19 with TRBJ2-5; 8 nucleotides align to TRBD1. The sequence derives from an adult in good health. Sequencing was performed on peripheral blood, taken on day 0 of AZD1222 vaccination. CDR3 sequence (DNA): TGTGCCAGTAGTATGCGCCAGGGGGCACAAGAGACCCAGTACTTC. This codes for CASSMRQGAQETQYF.